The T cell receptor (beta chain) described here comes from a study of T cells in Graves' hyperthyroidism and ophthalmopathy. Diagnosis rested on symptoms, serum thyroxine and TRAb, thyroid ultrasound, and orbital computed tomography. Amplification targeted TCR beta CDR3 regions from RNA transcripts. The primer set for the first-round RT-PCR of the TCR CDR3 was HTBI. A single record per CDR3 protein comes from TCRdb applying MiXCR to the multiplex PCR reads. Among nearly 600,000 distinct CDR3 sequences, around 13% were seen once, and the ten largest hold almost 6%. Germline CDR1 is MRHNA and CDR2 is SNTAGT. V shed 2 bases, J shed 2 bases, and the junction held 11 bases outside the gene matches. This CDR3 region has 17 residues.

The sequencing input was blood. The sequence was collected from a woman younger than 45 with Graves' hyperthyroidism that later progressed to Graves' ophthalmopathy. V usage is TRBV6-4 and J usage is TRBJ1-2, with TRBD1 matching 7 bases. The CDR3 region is CASSDHFSTGTNYGYTF. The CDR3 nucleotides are TGTGCCAGCAGTGACCACTTTTCGACAGGGACCAACTATGGCTACACCTTC.